The 6 T cell receptor beta chains below come from one sample, sequenced in a study of identical twins. TCRdb re-derived calls from the 5' RACE reads in MiXCR, one entry per CDR3 protein. This table holds some 240,000 distinct CDR3 sequences, about 8.5% found once. These data also featured in a second study, about yellow fever vaccine responses in identical twins.

The sequenced sample consisted of CD8+ T cells sorted from blood. The receptors derive from a woman under 30 in good health.

The chain uses TRBV2 and TRBJ2-3; 9 bases align to TRBD1. Germline CDR1 SNHLY, CDR2 FYNNEI. With 8 bases clipped from V and 5 bases from J, the junction kept 8 bases outside the gene matches. The CDR3 loop spans 14 amino acids. Here the CDR3 DNA reads TGTGCCAGCCCGGGACAGGGACAAGGAGATACGCAGTATTTT. Encoded protein: CASPGQGQGDTQYF. Supplemented by reference TRBV2 and TRBJ2-3, the full variable domain reads EPEVTQTPSHQVTQMGQEVILRCVPISNHLYFYWYRQILGQKVEFLVSFYNNEISEKSEIFDDQFSVERPDGSNFTLKIRSTKLEDSAMYFCASPGQGQGDTQYFGPGTRLTVL.

A few counts support this clonotype. This chain uses TRBV29-1 with TRBJ2-7; TRBD2 agrees at 7 bases. V trimming: 6 bases; J trimming: 4 bases; junction bases outside the gene matches: 6. Germline V gene data show CDR1 as SQVTM and CDR2 as ANQGSEA. CDR3 size: 12 residues. Here the CDR3 reads CSVRTREYEQYF. CDR3 bases: TGCAGCGTCCGGACTAGAGAATACGAGCAGTACTTC.

V is TRBV7-9 and J is TRBJ2-7; TRBD1 is a possible D gene (6 bases). Trimming left V 3 bases short and J 0 bases short, with 9 bases between. CDR3 length: 14 residues. Germline CDR1 and CDR2: SEHNR and FQNEAQ (reference sequence). CDR3 sequence reads: CASSFQDSSYEQYF. In DNA form, the CDR3 reads TGTGCCAGCAGCTTTCAGGACAGCTCCTACGAGCAGTACTTC.

This clonotype has just a few counts. This chain links TRBV7-6 with TRBJ2-4; D might be TRBD1 (7 bases). The CDR3 contains 18 residues. Germline V lookup: CDR1 SGHVS, CDR2 FNYEAQ. V lost 5 bases and J 1 base, leaving 21 bases between the germline ends. CDR3 nucleotide sequence: TGTGCCAGCAGCCCCGCGGACAGGACTAAGGGGGCCAAAAACATTCAGTACTTC. It yields the protein CASSPADRTKGAKNIQYF.

This clonotype appeared a few times. The chain employs TRBV20-1 and TRBJ1-1; 7 nucleotides line up with TRBD1. This CDR3 is built from 16 residues. Germline CDR1 reads DFQATT; CDR2 reads SNEGSKA (reference sequence). J gave up 6 bases and V 0 bases, and 13 bases lay outside the gene matches. CDR3 DNA sequence: TGCAGTGCTAGAGATCATTTAGACAGGGACTTCGCTGAAGCTTTCTTT. As protein: CSARDHLDRDFAEAFF.

This clonotype was seen only a few times. This chain links TRBV10-3 with TRBJ2-2; the D is unclear. The V gene lost 2 bases and the J gene lost 0 bases, with 7 bases spanning the gap. The CDR3 runs to 15 residues. Germline assignment: CDR1 ENHRY and CDR2 SYGVKD. In DNA, the CDR3 is TGTGCCATCAGTGAGGTCATCGCGAACACCGGGGAGCTGTTTTTT. Its protein product is CAISEVIANTGELFF.